These 14 T cell receptor beta chains were all obtained from the same sample, sequenced in a study of CD8 T cells in ankylosing spondylitis. Broader study findings: A motif of roughly eight highly homologous TCR beta variants was seen as apparently characteristic of ankylosing spondylitis blood.

TCRdb fed the 5' RACE reads into MiXCR, producing one record per CDR3 protein. The profile covers a few hundred thousand distinct CDR3 sequences, with 7% to 9% appearing a single time and just over 14% taken by the ten largest. These TCRs' antigens remain unknown. The source material was blood, either unsorted or a sorted T cell fraction (not recorded which). All receptors derive from a male donor with ankylosing spondylitis.

This clonotype was seen more than once but under ten times. This chain connects TRBV24-1 to TRBJ2-7; a possible D gene is TRBD2 (7 bases). V dropped 4 bases and J dropped 5 bases, with 14 bases sitting between them. Germline values: CDR1 KGHDR, CDR2 SFDVKD. There are 14 residues in the CDR3. CDR3 sequence (DNA): TGTGCCACCAGTGACAACGCGGGGGCCCACGAGCAGTACTTC. Its protein product is CATSDNAGAHEQYF.

This clonotype was picked up a small number of times. The rearrangement uses TRBV12-3 or TRBV12-4 and TRBJ1-6, with D unresolved. This CDR3 is built from 14 residues. Trimming took 7 bases from V and 9 from J, leaving 16 bases between them. The DNA for the CDR3 is TGTGCCAGCAAATTGGGAGTGATCGGTTCACCCCTCCACTTT. Translating it yields CASKLGVIGSPLHF.

The chain joins TRBV18 to TRBJ1-2; weak D call: TRBD1 (6 bases). This CDR3 has 14 residues. CDR1 is KGHSH, CDR2 LQKENI, per germline. V shed 2 bases and J shed 4 bases, with 11 bases lying between them. The CDR3 protein is CASSPGGPGYGYTF. The CDR3 nucleotides read TGTGCCAGCTCACCAGGGGGCCCAGGCTATGGCTACACCTTC.

This clonotype was detected ten times or more. This rearrangement joins TRBV5-1 to TRBJ2-3, with TRBD2 as a possible D gene (5 bases). CDR1 is SGHRS, CDR2 YFSETQ, per germline. The CDR3 has 17 residues. The V and J ends lost 0 bases and 2 bases respectively, with 16 bases between them. Here the CDR3 DNA reads TGCGCCAGCAGCTTGGGGGTCGGCAGCGGCCTCACAGATACGCAGTATTTT. It is translated as CASSLGVGSGLTDTQYF.

The rearrangement uses TRBV12-3 or TRBV12-4 and TRBJ2-4, with D unclear. Trimming pared 1 base from V and 7 bases from J, leaving 8 bases between. This CDR3 spans 13 amino acids. CDR3: CASSLGATNIQYF. The CDR3 region has the DNA TGTGCCAGCAGTTTAGGCGCTACGAACATTCAGTACTTC.

This clonotype was recorded many times. The chain recombines TRBV4-2 with TRBJ2-2; D may be TRBD2 (6 bases). This CDR3 has 16 residues. Germline loops: CDR1 LGHNA, CDR2 YNFKEQ. The V end was cut by 0 bases, the J end by 5 bases, with 13 bases between. CDR3 residues: CASSQEKGRETGELFF. CDR3 in DNA: TGTGCCAGCAGCCAAGAAAAGGGGCGGGAAACCGGGGAGCTGTTTTTT.

The rearrangement joins TRBV5-1 to TRBJ2-7; maybe TRBD1 (6 bases). Deletions cut 4 bases from V and 0 bases from J, with 17 bases between. Germline lookup yields CDR1 SGHRS and CDR2 YFSETQ. The CDR3 covers 16 residues. The CDR3 spells CASSPGERPNSYEQYF. Written as DNA, the CDR3 is TGCGCCAGCAGCCCAGGGGAGCGCCCCAACTCCTACGAGCAGTACTTC.

There are a few counts of this clonotype. The V call is TRBV15, the J call TRBJ2-3; 10 bases line up with TRBD2. This CDR3 region has 15 residues. Looked up from germline, CDR1 is LNHNV and CDR2 is YYDKDF (reference sequence). Losses at the gene ends were 6 bases for V and 0 bases for J; bases not matched to a gene: 3. The CDR3 nucleotides read TGTGCCACCAGACAGCGGGAGGGAAGCACAGATACGCAGTATTTT. Its protein product is CATRQREGSTDTQYF.

This clonotype appeared many times. The J gene is TRBJ2-3, the V gene TRBV12-3 or TRBV12-4, with D possibly matching TRBD2 (5 bases). The V end lost 4 bases, the J end lost 2 bases, and 10 bases lay between the germline ends. CDR3 size: 14 residues. The CDR3 is CASSSGIPTDTQYF. The CDR3 region has the DNA TGTGCCAGCAGTTCGGGGATACCCACAGATACGCAGTATTTT.

This clonotype came up a few times. The rearrangement links TRBV7-3 to TRBJ1-6, with no clear D. Trimming removed 5 bases at V and 7 bases at J, with 9 bases between. The germline V gene encodes CDR1 SGHTA and CDR2 FQGTGA. CDR3 size: 13 residues. The CDR3 loop is CASSRAQNSPLHF. The CDR3 DNA sequence: TGTGCCAGCAGCCGGGCCCAGAATTCACCCCTCCACTTT.

This chain uses TRBV5-4 with TRBJ2-5, with 7 nucleotides matching TRBD1. V lost 4 bases to trimming and J lost 4 bases; unmatched junction nucleotides: 4. The germline V gene has CDR1 SGHNT and CDR2 YYREEE (reference sequence). The CDR3 contains 13 residues. The chain's CDR3 is CASSGNRGETQYF. The CDR3 nucleotides are TGTGCCAGCAGCGGTAACAGGGGAGAGACCCAGTACTTC.

The chain has TRBV12-3 or TRBV12-4 and TRBJ2-1; possibly TRBD1 or TRBD2 for D (6 bases each). The ends were cut back, 5 bases at V and 16 bases at J, with 18 bases in the middle. The CDR3 spans 12 residues. CDR3 nucleotides: TGTGCCAGCAGTCCAGAGGGGGGTCGGAGTTTCTTC. Translated, it gives CASSPEGGRSFF.

This clonotype was observed a handful of times. The rearrangement joins TRBV6-2 or TRBV6-3 to TRBJ2-1; D uncertain. With 2 bases removed from V and 2 bases from J, the gap between germline ends came to 7 bases. This CDR3 is built from 14 residues. Germline V lookup: CDR1 MNHEY, CDR2 SVGEGT. CDR3: CASSYPRTYNEQFF. The CDR3, as DNA: TGTGCCAGCAGTTACCCGAGAACCTACAATGAGCAGTTCTTC.

This clonotype was observed a handful of times. V gene TRBV4-2 combines with J gene TRBJ2-1; D gene uncertain. The V gene lost 0 bases and the J gene lost 3 bases, with 9 bases spanning the gap. The CDR3 contains 15 residues. The germline gives CDR1 LGHNA, CDR2 YNFKEQ. The CDR3 spells CASSQDRTGYNEQFF. For the CDR3, the DNA is TGTGCCAGCAGCCAAGACAGGACGGGCTACAATGAGCAGTTCTTC.